This entry lists 29 T cell receptor beta chains sequenced from one sample in a study of cytomegalovirus exposure and HLA in healthy donors. PCR involved 60 Vbeta and 13 Jbeta primers. The repertoire was sequenced with immunoSEQ multiplex PCR; TCRdb's copy has only in-frame clones and lacks some. The profile shows about 150,000 clones, roughly three quarters of them singletons. Sequencing was done on a sample of PBMCs. The receptors come from a man younger than 45 in good health and CMV-seropositive.

The CDR3 sequence is CASKNTGGVAFF. The CDR3 nucleotides read TGTGCCAGCAAGAATACCGGGGGTGTGGCTTTCTTT. The chain couples TRBV2 to TRBJ1-1; D is possibly TRBD1 (5 bases). Trimming cost V 7 bases and J 11 bases, with 17 bases left between them. CDR3 size: 12 residues. Germline CDR1 is SNHLY and CDR2 is FYNNEI.

The V call is TRBV30, the J call TRBJ2-7; no firm D call. The germline CDR1 and CDR2 sequences are GTSNPN and SVGIG (reference sequence). The V end was cut by 1 base, the J end by 6 bases, with 7 bases between. There are 11 residues in the CDR3. This CDR3 is CAWSGSIEQYF. CDR3 coding DNA: TGTGCCTGGAGTGGGAGTATCGAGCAGTACTTC.

The J gene is TRBJ2-1, the V gene TRBV5-1; possible D gene TRBD2, 6 bases. The ends were cut back, 4 bases at V and 10 bases at J, with 24 bases in the middle. CDR1 SGHRS and CDR2 YFSETQ come from the germline V gene. The CDR3 totals 16 residues. This chain's CDR3 is CASSPPGTHLGGEQFF. The DNA of the CDR3 is TGCGCCAGCAGCCCCCCCGGGACTCACCTAGGAGGGGAGCAGTTCTTC.

The chain has TRBV19 and TRBJ2-7; weak D call: TRBD1 (6 bases). The CDR3 loop spans 14 amino acids. The V gene's germline CDR1 is LNHDA and CDR2 SQIVND (reference sequence). V gave up 6 bases and J gave up 0 bases, with 12 bases separating them. This CDR3 reads CASRMTGSSYEQYF. CDR3 nucleotides: TGTGCCAGTAGAATGACAGGATCCTCCTACGAGCAGTACTTC.

The V gene is TRBV7-2, the J gene TRBJ2-1; 7 nucleotides agree with TRBD2. CDR3 length: 16 amino acids. CDR1 is SGHTA, CDR2 FQGNSA, per germline. The V segment lost 4 bases and the J segment 7 bases; nucleotides outside the gene matches: 13. The CDR3 DNA reads TGTGCCAGCAGCTCCCCCCTTGGGAGGGGTTTTAATGAGCAGTTCTTC. Translated: CASSSPLGRGFNEQFF.

The chain links TRBV6-1 to TRBJ1-5; TRBD1 matches at 8 bases. This CDR3 has 15 residues. Germline V gene sequence: CDR1 MNHNS, CDR2 SASEGT. The V segment lost 6 bases and the J segment 4 bases; nucleotides outside the gene matches: 8. The chain's CDR3 is CASREDRVWNQPQHF. The CDR3 coding sequence is TGTGCCAGCAGAGAGGACAGGGTCTGGAATCAGCCCCAGCATTTT.

J is TRBJ2-3 and V is TRBV27, with D perhaps TRBD2 (6 bases). Per germline, CDR1 MNHEY and CDR2 SMNVEV (reference sequence). This CDR3 region has 15 residues. The ends were cut back, 4 bases at V and 0 bases at J, with 11 bases in the middle. The CDR3 sequence: CASSSRLGSTDTQYF. In nucleotides, the CDR3 is TGTGCCAGCAGTTCGCGACTAGGTAGCACAGATACGCAGTATTTT.

CDR3 amino acids: CASQDSGRAVYEQYF. The CDR3, as DNA: TGTGCCAGTCAAGACAGCGGGAGGGCCGTCTACGAGCAGTACTTC. The V gene is TRBV28, the J gene TRBJ2-7, with 10 bases identical to TRBD2. Losses at the gene ends were 9 bases for V and 3 bases for J; bases not matched to a gene: 11. This CDR3 is 15 amino acids long. Germline-derived CDR1 and CDR2 are MDHEN and SYDVKM.

The gene calls are TRBV5-6 and TRBJ2-1; 8 positions agree with TRBD2. Germline V gene data show CDR1 as SGHDT and CDR2 as YYEEEE. The junction had 11 bases not matched to a gene; V was cut back by 1 base and J by 8 bases. The CDR3 has 16 residues. As DNA, the CDR3 is TGTGCCAGCAGCTTGTATGCCAGCGGGAGTCGACATGAGCAGTTCTTC. Translated, it gives CASSLYASGSRHEQFF.

The J gene is TRBJ2-1, the V gene TRBV6-1; the match to TRBD2 covers 13 bases. The CDR3 consists of 21 residues. V lost 1 base and J lost 0; bases outside the gene matches: 12. CDR1 and CDR2 (germline): MNHNS, SASEGT. This CDR3 is CASSEGIGLAGAKSSYNEQFF. The CDR3 coding sequence is TGTGCCAGCAGTGAAGGGATCGGACTAGCGGGGGCAAAAAGCTCCTACAATGAGCAGTTCTTC.

The CDR3 bases are TGTGCCAGCAGTTACCTGGACAGGGGGCGAGCTTTCTTT. Its protein product is CASSYLDRGRAFF. The V gene is TRBV6-5, the J gene TRBJ1-1; 11 nucleotides align to TRBD1. Germline V CDR1 and CDR2: MNHEY, SVGAGI. The CDR3 sequence is 13 residues long. V lost 2 bases, J lost 10 bases, and 3 bases stayed unmatched.

The chain couples TRBV6-1 to TRBJ1-1; 9 bases line up with TRBD1. In germline, CDR1 is MNHNS, CDR2 SASEGT. CDR3 length: 14 residues. V dropped 6 bases and J dropped 2; count of bases not matched to a gene: 4. CDR3 nucleotides: TGTGCCAGCAGGTTGACAGGGGGAAACACTGAAGCTTTCTTT. This encodes CASRLTGGNTEAFF.

The chain joins TRBV19 to TRBJ2-1; 7 nucleotides match TRBD2. With 6 bases clipped from V and 5 bases from J, the junction kept 7 bases outside the gene matches. Germline-derived CDR1 and CDR2 are LNHDA and SQIVND (reference sequence). The CDR3 spans 14 residues. The CDR3 sequence: CASSIGLADNEQFF. CDR3 DNA sequence: TGTGCCAGTAGCATCGGGCTAGCGGACAATGAGCAGTTCTTC.

V gene TRBV7-2 combines with J gene TRBJ1-5, with 10 bases identical to TRBD1. The CDR3 consists of 15 residues. Germline assignment: CDR1 SGHTA and CDR2 FQGNSA. The trim removed 5 bases at V and 6 bases at J, leaving 7 bases unmatched. CDR3 nucleotide sequence: TGTGCCAGCAGCCACGACAGGGGGCGGGGTCAGCCCCAGCATTTT. Translating it yields CASSHDRGRGQPQHF.

The chain recombines TRBV5-4 with TRBJ2-5; no firm D call. The length of the CDR3 is 15 residues. V gave up 2 bases and J gave up 1 base, with 12 bases separating them. Germline CDR1 SGHNT, CDR2 YYREEE (reference sequence). CDR3 in amino acids: CASSFLSASQETQYF. In DNA form, the CDR3 reads TGTGCCAGCAGCTTCTTATCGGCTAGCCAAGAGACCCAGTACTTC.

J is TRBJ2-7 and V is TRBV28; D unclear. Between the trimmed V and J ends, which lost 3 bases and 7 bases, there was a span of 7 bases. The CDR3 covers 11 residues. Germline CDR1 MDHEN, CDR2 SYDVKM. The chain's CDR3 is CASSFEEEQYF. Here the CDR3 DNA reads TGTGCCAGCAGTTTTGAGGAAGAGCAGTACTTC.

V usage is TRBV6-6 and J usage is TRBJ1-4; D possibly corresponds to TRBD1 (5 bases). CDR3 length: 13 amino acids. Germline CDR1 MNHNY, CDR2 SVGAGI (reference sequence). Trimming stripped 8 bases from V and 6 bases from J, with 13 bases between. This CDR3 is CASAEGLDEKLFF. The CDR3 bases are TGTGCCAGCGCGGAGGGGCTAGATGAAAAACTGTTTTTT.

The rearrangement joins TRBV6-5 to TRBJ2-5; 10 positions match TRBD2. Losses at the gene ends were 3 bases for V and 4 bases for J; bases not matched to a gene: 5. Germline CDR1 reads MNHEY; CDR2 reads SVGAGI. The CDR3 is made up of 15 amino acids. CDR3 nucleotides: TGTGCCAGCAGTTATACAAGACTAGCGGGAGAGACCCAGTACTTC. It specifies CASSYTRLAGETQYF.

The chain uses TRBV5-6 and TRBJ1-2; 7 bases agree with TRBD1. This CDR3 is built from 15 residues. With 4 bases clipped from V and 8 bases from J, the junction kept 14 bases outside the gene matches. Germline V CDR1 and CDR2: SGHDT, YYEEEE. The CDR3 here is CASSPQNRGGRGYTF. CDR3 bases: TGTGCCAGCAGCCCCCAAAACAGGGGCGGGAGGGGCTACACCTTC.

The J gene is TRBJ2-1, the V gene TRBV5-1; weak D call: TRBD2 (6 bases). This CDR3 spans 17 amino acids. Germline V gives CDR1 SGHRS, CDR2 YFSETQ. The V and J ends lost 4 bases and 0 bases respectively, with 17 bases between them. This CDR3 is CASSPAPGLSSYNEQFF. CDR3 bases: TGCGCCAGCAGCCCTGCCCCGGGACTTAGCTCCTACAATGAGCAGTTCTTC.

The V and J genes are TRBV28 and TRBJ2-7; tentatively, D is TRBD1 (6 bases). Germline V gene sequence: CDR1 MDHEN, CDR2 SYDVKM. V lost 6 bases to trimming and J lost 1 base, with 13 bases between them. This CDR3 is built from 14 residues. The CDR3 loop reads CASSLDRGSYEQYF. CDR3 nucleotide sequence: TGTGCCAGCAGCCTCGATAGGGGGTCCTACGAGCAGTACTTC.

V gene TRBV6-6 combines with J gene TRBJ1-1, with D maybe TRBD1 (5 bases). The V gene lost 1 base and the J gene lost 5 bases, with 11 bases spanning the gap. This CDR3 region has 14 residues. Looked up from germline, CDR1 is MNHNY and CDR2 is SVGAGI (reference sequence). CDR3 bases: TGTGCCAGCAGTTACTACGGTTCAGGGACTGAAGCTTTCTTT. Translating gives CASSYYGSGTEAFF.

The rearrangement links TRBV29-1 to TRBJ2-1, with no clear D. V was pared by 2 bases and J by 4 bases, with 6 bases between. The germline gives CDR1 SQVTM, CDR2 ANQGSEA. This CDR3 has 12 residues. CDR3 amino acids: CSVEYLYNEQFF. The CDR3 DNA reads as TGCAGCGTTGAATACTTATACAATGAGCAGTTCTTC.

The V call is TRBV7-2, the J call TRBJ1-5; TRBD1 is a possible D gene (5 bases). The germline V gene has CDR1 SGHTA and CDR2 FQGNSA. V lost 5 bases, J lost 4 bases, and 15 bases lay in between. The CDR3 length is 15 residues. The CDR3 reads CASSQGAQKNQPQHF. In DNA, the CDR3 is TGTGCCAGCAGCCAAGGGGCCCAGAAGAATCAGCCCCAGCATTTT. The full variable domain, completed using reference TRBV7-2 and TRBJ1-5, is GAGVSQSPSNKVTEKGKDVELRCDPISGHTALYWYRQSLGQGLEFLIYFQGNSAPDKSGLPSDRFSAERTGGSVSTLTIQRTQQEDSAVYLCASSQGAQKNQPQHFGDGTRLSIL.

The V call is TRBV28, the J call TRBJ1-6; no clear D. CDR3 length equals 16 residues. Germline CDR1 MDHEN, CDR2 SYDVKM. Trimming took off 7 bases at V and 0 bases at J, with 13 bases between the two ends. The CDR3 nucleotides are TGTGCCAGCATTCAGGTCGCCAACTCCTATAATTCACCCCTCCACTTT. This gives the protein CASIQVANSYNSPLHF.

J is TRBJ2-7 and V is TRBV28, with D uncertain. Germline V gives CDR1 MDHEN, CDR2 SYDVKM. This CDR3 is 14 amino acids long. The ends were cut back, 1 base at V and 2 bases at J, with 9 bases in the middle. Here the CDR3 reads CASSLSVPAYEQYF. DNA for the CDR3: TGTGCCAGCAGTTTATCGGTCCCCGCCTACGAGCAGTACTTC.

The chain has TRBV7-9 and TRBJ2-1, with 9 bases fitting TRBD1. This CDR3 comprises 16 residues. Germline V gene lookup returns CDR1 SEHNR and CDR2 FQNEAQ (reference sequence). Unmatched junction bases numbered 7, after V lost 2 bases and J lost 5 bases. The CDR3 DNA sequence: TGTGCCAGCAGCTTACTTTGGGACAGGGAAAACAATGAGCAGTTCTTC. This encodes CASSLLWDRENNEQFF.

The chain joins TRBV9 to TRBJ2-2; weak D call: TRBD1 (6 bases). The CDR3 is 15 amino acids. Germline lookup yields CDR1 SGDLS and CDR2 YYNGEE. The V and J ends lost 3 bases and 3 bases respectively, with 12 bases between them. The DNA of the CDR3 is TGTGCCAGCAGCGGACGGGACATCTACACCGGGGAGCTGTTTTTT. Translated: CASSGRDIYTGELFF.

This sequence joins TRBV7-9 and TRBJ1-4, with 7 bases identical to TRBD1. V lost 0 bases to trimming and J lost 5 bases; unmatched junction nucleotides: 3. Per germline, CDR1 SEHNR and CDR2 FQNEAQ (reference sequence). The length of the CDR3 is 15 residues. The CDR3 DNA is TGTGCCAGCAGCTTAGCGGACAGGTGGAATGAAAAACTGTTTTTT. It is translated as CASSLADRWNEKLFF.